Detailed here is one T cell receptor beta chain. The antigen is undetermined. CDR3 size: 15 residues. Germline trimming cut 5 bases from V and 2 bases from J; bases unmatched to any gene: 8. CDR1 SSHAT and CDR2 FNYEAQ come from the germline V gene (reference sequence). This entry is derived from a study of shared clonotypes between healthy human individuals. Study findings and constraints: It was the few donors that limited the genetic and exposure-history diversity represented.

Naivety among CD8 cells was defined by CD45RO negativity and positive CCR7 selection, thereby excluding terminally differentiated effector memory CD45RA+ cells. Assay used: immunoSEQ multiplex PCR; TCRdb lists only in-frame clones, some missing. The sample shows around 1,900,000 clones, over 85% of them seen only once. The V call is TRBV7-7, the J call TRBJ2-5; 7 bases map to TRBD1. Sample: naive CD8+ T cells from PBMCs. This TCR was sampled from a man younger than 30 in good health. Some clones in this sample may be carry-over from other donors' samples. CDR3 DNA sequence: TGTGCCAGCAGCCCCAGGGACAGACTACAAGAGACCCAGTACTTC. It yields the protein CASSPRDRLQETQYF.